This T cell receptor (beta chain) was retrieved from a study of cytomegalovirus exposure and HLA in healthy donors. The PCR had 60 Vbeta and 13 Jbeta primers. Libraries were prepared by immunoSEQ multiplex PCR; TCRdb keeps only in-frame clonotypes and omits some of them. The data hold some 190,000 clones, with about three quarters observed a single time. This CDR3 spans 15 amino acids. Germline CDR1 SNHLY, CDR2 FYNNEI. The trim removed 7 bases at V and 4 bases at J, leaving 10 bases unmatched. This chain joins TRBV2 and TRBJ1-5; 7 nucleotides match TRBD1. This TCR came from a woman in her 40s in good health and CMV-seronegative. The sample consisted of PBMCs. The CDR3 nucleotides are TGTGCCAGCACCCCCGAGGGGGCGGGAAATCAGCCCCAGCATTTT. Amino acid sequence: CASTPEGAGNQPQHF.